This T cell receptor (beta chain) comes out of a study of T cell repertoires in cytomegalovirus infection. In the study overall: Researchers turned to recently identified HLA-C-restricted CMV epitopes as well as well-studied HLA-B-restricted ones. Matching HLA type, along with CMV infection, was indicated by public TCR beta signatures.

In its sample, this clonotype was seen a few times. Its antigen is currently unknown. CDR3 length equals 14 residues. V was cut by 5 bases and J by 1 base, with 9 bases left in between. Germline values: CDR1 LNHDA, CDR2 SQIVND (reference sequence). Overall study findings and caveats: HLA-C-restricted TCR beta clonotypes specific for CMV led the ex vivo response. Summed public TCR beta family frequency identified CMV carriers bearing the relevant HLA.

TCRdb itself ran the reads through MiXCR, one entry per CDR3 protein. The sample holds roughly 120,000 distinct CDR3 sequences, roughly 30% seen once. This chain links TRBV19 with TRBJ2-1, with D uncertain. The sequences come from CD8+ T cells from cultured PBMCs, collected from culture after CMV antigen stimulation. The TCR comes from a human donor in good health (CMV status not recorded). Some clones in this sample may be carry-over from other donors' samples. The CDR3 DNA sequence: TGTGCCAGTAGTCCGGCGGTGTCCTACAATGAGCAGTTCTTC. Its protein product is CASSPAVSYNEQFF. Full variable domain (remainder filled in from reference TRBV19 and TRBJ2-1): DGGITQSPKYLFRKEGQNVTLSCEQNLNHDAMYWYRQDPGQGLRLIYYSQIVNDFQKGDIAEGYSVSREKKESFPLTVTSAQKNPTAFYLCASSPAVSYNEQFFGPGTRLTVL.